Following are 7 T cell receptor beta chains from one sample sequenced in a study of blood T cell repertoires in COVID-19. Clones were sequenced by immunoSEQ multiplex PCR, and TCRdb holds only the in-frame ones, with some missing. The table records a few hundred thousand clones, about nine tenths of them present only once. Sequenced: PBMCs or T cells enriched from blood (not recorded which). These receptor sequences come from a woman in her forties with acute COVID-19.

The V call is TRBV4-3, the J call TRBJ2-1, with D unresolved. The CDR3 extends over 12 amino acids. V lost 0 bases and J 6 bases, leaving 3 bases between the germline ends. Germline loops: CDR1 LGHNA, CDR2 YSLEER. The CDR3 loop reads CASSQDRNEQFF. The CDR3 DNA is TGCGCCAGCAGCCAAGATCGCAATGAGCAGTTCTTC.

This clone was counted between two and nine times. The V and J genes are TRBV10-1 and TRBJ2-5; D unresolved. The germline CDR1 and CDR2 sequences are WNHNN and SYGVQD (reference sequence). With 3 bases removed from V and 4 bases from J, the gap between germline ends came to 6 bases. There are 12 residues in the CDR3. In nucleotides, the CDR3 is TGCGCCAGCAGTGATACGGTAGAGACCCAGTACTTC. As protein: CASSDTVETQYF.

The gene calls are TRBV18 and TRBJ1-1; possible D gene TRBD1, 6 bases. The CDR3 loop spans 16 amino acids. V lost 3 bases to trimming and J lost 3 bases, with 17 bases between them. CDR1 and CDR2 (germline): KGHSH, LQKENI. The CDR3 DNA sequence: TGTGCCAGCTCACCCCTCGAACAAGGGGGGGACACTGAAGCTTTCTTT. This translates into CASSPLEQGGDTEAFF.

V is TRBV3-1 (or the pseudogene TRBV3-2) and J is TRBJ2-2, with TRBD2 matching 7 bases. The CDR3 extends over 14 amino acids. Trimming cost V 6 bases and J 1 base; bases outside gene matches: 2. From germline, CDR1 is LGHDT and CDR2 YNNKEL (reference sequence). This CDR3 reads CASRLAKNTGELFF. CDR3 in DNA: TGTGCCAGCAGACTAGCGAAGAACACCGGGGAGCTGTTTTTT.

V is TRBV7-2 and J is TRBJ2-1, with D hard to call. Germline V lookup: CDR1 SGHTA, CDR2 FQGNSA. Trimming shortened V by 1 base and J by 0 bases, and 10 bases separated the two germline ends. The CDR3 consists of 16 residues. CDR3 in amino acids: CASSLGASSSYNEQFF. As DNA, the CDR3 is TGTGCCAGCAGCTTAGGTGCGAGTAGCTCCTACAATGAGCAGTTCTTC.

DNA for the CDR3: TGTGCCAGCAGCCAGGGGGCAATACACTACGAGCAGTACGTC. Protein sequence: CASSQGAIHYEQYV. The chain has TRBV14 and TRBJ2-7; D might be TRBD1 (6 bases). Per germline, CDR1 SGHDN and CDR2 FVKESK. The CDR3 has 14 amino acids. With 3 bases removed from V and 3 bases from J, the gap between germline ends came to 12 bases.

The chain is built from TRBV6-5 and TRBJ1-3; D unclear. Germline V gives CDR1 MNHEY, CDR2 SVGAGI. CDR3 length equals 11 residues. Between the trimmed V and J ends, which lost 7 bases and 4 bases, there was a span of 5 bases. CDR3 bases: TGTGCCAGCACTCTAGGAAACACCATATATTTT. Protein product: CASTLGNTIYF.